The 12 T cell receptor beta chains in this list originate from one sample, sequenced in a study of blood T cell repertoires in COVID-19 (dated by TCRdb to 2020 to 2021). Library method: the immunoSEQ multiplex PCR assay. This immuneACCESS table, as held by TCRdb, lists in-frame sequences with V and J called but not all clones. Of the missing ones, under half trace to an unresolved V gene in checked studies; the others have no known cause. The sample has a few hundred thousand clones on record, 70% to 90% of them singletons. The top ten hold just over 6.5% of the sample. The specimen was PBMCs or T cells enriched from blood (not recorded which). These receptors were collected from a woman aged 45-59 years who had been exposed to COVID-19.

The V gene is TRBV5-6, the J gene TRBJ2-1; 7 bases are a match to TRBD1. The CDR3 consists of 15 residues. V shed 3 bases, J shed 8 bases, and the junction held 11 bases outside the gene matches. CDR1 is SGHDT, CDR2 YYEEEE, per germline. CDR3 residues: CASSSGQRGQYEQFF. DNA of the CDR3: TGTGCCAGCAGCTCGGGACAGAGGGGCCAATATGAGCAGTTCTTC.

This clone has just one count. The CDR3 loop reads CASIRRGGTEAFF. CDR3 bases: TGTGCCAGCATTAGGAGGGGGGGGACTGAAGCTTTCTTT. The V gene is TRBV6-5, the J gene TRBJ1-1; D perhaps matches TRBD1 (6 bases). CDR1 is MNHEY, CDR2 SVGAGI, per germline. V shed 7 bases and J shed 5 bases, with 14 bases lying between them. This CDR3 contains 13 residues.

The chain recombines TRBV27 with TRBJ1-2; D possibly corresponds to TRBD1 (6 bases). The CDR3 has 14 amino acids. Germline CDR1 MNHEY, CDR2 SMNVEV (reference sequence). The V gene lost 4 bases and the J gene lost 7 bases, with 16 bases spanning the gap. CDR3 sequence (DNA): TGTGCCAGCAGTTATGGGGGCCCGGCGGCTGGCTACACCTTC. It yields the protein CASSYGGPAAGYTF.

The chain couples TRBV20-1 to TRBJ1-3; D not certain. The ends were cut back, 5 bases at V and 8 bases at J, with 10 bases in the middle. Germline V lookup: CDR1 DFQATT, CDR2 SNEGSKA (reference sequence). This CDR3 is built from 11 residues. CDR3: CSAQTRDTIYF. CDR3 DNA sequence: TGCAGTGCTCAGACGAGGGACACCATATATTTT.

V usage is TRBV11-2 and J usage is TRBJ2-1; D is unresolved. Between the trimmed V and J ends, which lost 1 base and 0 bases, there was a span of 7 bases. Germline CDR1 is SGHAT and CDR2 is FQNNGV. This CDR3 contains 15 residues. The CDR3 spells CASSLVLSSYNEQFF. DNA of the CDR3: TGTGCCAGCAGCTTAGTATTGAGCTCCTACAATGAGCAGTTCTTC.

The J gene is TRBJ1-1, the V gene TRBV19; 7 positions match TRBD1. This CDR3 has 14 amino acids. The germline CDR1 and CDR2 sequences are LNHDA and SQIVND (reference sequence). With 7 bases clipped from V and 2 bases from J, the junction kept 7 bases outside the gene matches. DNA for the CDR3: TGTGCCAGTACGATTGGGACAGCTAACACTGAAGCTTTCTTT. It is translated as CASTIGTANTEAFF.

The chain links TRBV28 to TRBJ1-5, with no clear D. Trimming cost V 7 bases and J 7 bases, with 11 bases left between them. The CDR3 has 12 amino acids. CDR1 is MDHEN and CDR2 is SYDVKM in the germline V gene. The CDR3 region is CASILPGQPQHF. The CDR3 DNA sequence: TGTGCCAGCATTTTGCCCGGGCAGCCCCAGCATTTT.

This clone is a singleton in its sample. This CDR3 is CASSLSSTSGNTIYF. In DNA form, the CDR3 reads TGTGCCAGCAGCTTGAGCTCTACCTCTGGAAACACCATATATTTT. This sequence joins TRBV5-5 and TRBJ1-3; D remains unclear. CDR1 SGHKS and CDR2 YYEKEE come from the germline V gene (reference sequence). Trimming left V 1 base short and J 0 bases short, with 8 bases between. This CDR3 contains 15 residues.

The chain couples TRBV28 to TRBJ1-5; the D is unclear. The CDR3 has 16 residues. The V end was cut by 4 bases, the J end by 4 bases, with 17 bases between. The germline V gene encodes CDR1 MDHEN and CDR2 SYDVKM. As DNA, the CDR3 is TGTGCCAGCAGTTCCTCTTATTTGGGCCCTAATCAGCCCCAGCATTTT. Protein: CASSSSYLGPNQPQHF.

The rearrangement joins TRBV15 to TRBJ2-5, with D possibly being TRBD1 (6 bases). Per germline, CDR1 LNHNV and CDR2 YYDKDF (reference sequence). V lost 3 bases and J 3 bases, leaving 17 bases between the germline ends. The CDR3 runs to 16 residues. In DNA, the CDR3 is TGTGCCACCAGCAGGTTGCAGGGGAGTAAGAAAGAGACCCAGTACTTC. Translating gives CATSRLQGSKKETQYF.

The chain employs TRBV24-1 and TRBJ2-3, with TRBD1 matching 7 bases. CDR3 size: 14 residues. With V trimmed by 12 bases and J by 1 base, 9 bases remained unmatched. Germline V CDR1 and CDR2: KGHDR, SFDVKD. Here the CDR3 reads CAVRDSRGTDTQYF. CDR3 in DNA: TGTGCCGTCCGGGACAGCCGCGGCACAGATACGCAGTATTTT.

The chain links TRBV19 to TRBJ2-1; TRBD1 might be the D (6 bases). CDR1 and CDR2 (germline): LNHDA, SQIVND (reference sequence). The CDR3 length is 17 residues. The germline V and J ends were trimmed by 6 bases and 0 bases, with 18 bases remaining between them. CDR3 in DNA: TGTGCCAGTAGAGTGGGGCCGAGGGGGAGCTCCTACAATGAGCAGTTCTTC. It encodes CASRVGPRGSSYNEQFF. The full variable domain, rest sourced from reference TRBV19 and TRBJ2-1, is DGGITQSPKYLFRKEGQNVTLSCEQNLNHDAMYWYRQDPGQGLRLIYYSQIVNDFQKGDIAEGYSVSREKKESFPLTVTSAQKNPTAFYLCASRVGPRGSSYNEQFFGPGTRLTVL.